This TCR beta chain was found in a study of blood T cell repertoires in COVID-19. Study details: Spain, Italy and the United States supplied samples that represented acute and convalescent COVID-19. PBMCs, B-cell-depleted T cells, or T cells were the source of the cDNA or gDNA that made up the material.

The V and J ends lost 4 bases and 0 bases respectively, with 7 bases between them. The CDR3 covers 14 residues. CDR1 is KGHSH and CDR2 is LQKENI in the germline V gene. Methods used by the authors: Amplifying reference gene primers gave estimates of nucleated cell counts. Generated by immunoSEQ multiplex PCR, the TCRdb table keeps only in-frame clones and is missing some. V and J calls and clone size are given by that table; D and trimming were obtained from the DNA. The data hold some 130,000 clones, with nearly 70% observed a single time. The sample comprised peripheral blood. This chain joins TRBV18 and TRBJ1-3; D gene ambiguous. The TCR was taken from an older woman with acute or convalescent COVID-19. Here the CDR3 DNA reads TGTGCCAGCTCACAGACAAGCTCTGGAAACACCATATATTTT. It encodes CASSQTSSGNTIYF. Filled out from reference TRBV18 and TRBJ1-3, the complete variable domain reads NAGVMQNPRHLVRRRGQEARLRCSPMKGHSHVYWYRQLPEEGLKFMVYLQKENIIDESGMPKERFSAEFPKEGPSILRIQQVVRGDSAAYFCASSQTSSGNTIYFGEGSWLTVV.